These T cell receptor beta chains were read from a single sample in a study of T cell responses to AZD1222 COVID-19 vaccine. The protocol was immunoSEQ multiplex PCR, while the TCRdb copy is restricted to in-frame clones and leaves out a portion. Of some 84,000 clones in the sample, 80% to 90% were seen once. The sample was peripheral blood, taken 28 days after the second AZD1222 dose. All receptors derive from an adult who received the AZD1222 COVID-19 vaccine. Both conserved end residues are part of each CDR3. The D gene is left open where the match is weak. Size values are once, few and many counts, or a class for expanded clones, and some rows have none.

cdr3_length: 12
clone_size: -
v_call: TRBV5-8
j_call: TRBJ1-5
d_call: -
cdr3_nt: TGTGCCAGCATGAAGGGGAATCAGCCCCAGCATTTT
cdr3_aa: CASMKGNQPQHF

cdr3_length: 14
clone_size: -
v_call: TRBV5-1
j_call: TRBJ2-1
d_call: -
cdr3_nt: TGCGCCAGCATTCGAGGGGCGGAGTACAATGAGCAGTTCTTC
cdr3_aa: CASIRGAEYNEQFF

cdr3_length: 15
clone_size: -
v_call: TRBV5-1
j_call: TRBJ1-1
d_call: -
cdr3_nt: TGCGCCAGCAGCTTGGGCCGGGGTTGGGGCACTGAAGCTTTCTTT
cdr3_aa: CASSLGRGWGTEAFF

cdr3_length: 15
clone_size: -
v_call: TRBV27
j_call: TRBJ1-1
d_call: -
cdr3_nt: TGTGCCAGCAGGCTAACTCCTTTAGAGAACACTGAAGCTTTCTTT
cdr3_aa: CASRLTPLENTEAFF

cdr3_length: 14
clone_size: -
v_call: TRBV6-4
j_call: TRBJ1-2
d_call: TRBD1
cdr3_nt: TGTGCCAGCAGCCCTACAAAGGGGGCGGATGGCTACACCTTC
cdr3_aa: CASSPTKGADGYTF

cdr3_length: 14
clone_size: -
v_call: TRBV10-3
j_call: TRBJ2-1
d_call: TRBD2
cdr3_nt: TGTGCCAGCGACCCCGGACTAGCGTTTCCTGGGCCGTTCTTC
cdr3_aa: CASDPGLAFPGPFF

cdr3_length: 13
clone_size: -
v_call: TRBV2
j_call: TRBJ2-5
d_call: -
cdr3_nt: TGTGCCAGCAGTGAAGTGATCATGGGGACCCAGTACTTC
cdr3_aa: CASSEVIMGTQYF

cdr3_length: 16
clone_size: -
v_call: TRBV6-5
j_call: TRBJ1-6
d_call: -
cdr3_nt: TGTGCCAGCAGTTACTCGAGTTGGACAGAGAATTCACCCCTCCACTTT
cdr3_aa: CASSYSSWTENSPLHF

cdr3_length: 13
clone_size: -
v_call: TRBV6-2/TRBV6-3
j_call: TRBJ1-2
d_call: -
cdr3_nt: TGTGCCAGCAGTTACTCGACGGCCGGGGGCTACACCTTC
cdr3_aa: CASSYSTAGGYTF

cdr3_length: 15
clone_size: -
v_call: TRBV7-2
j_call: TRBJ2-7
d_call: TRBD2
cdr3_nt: TGTGCCAGCAGCTTATCGGAGCGGGAAGGCTACGAGCAGTACTTC
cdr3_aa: CASSLSEREGYEQYF

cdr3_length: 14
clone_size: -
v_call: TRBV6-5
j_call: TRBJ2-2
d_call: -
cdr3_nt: TGTGCCAGTCGGACTGCAACGAACACCGGGGAGCTGTTTTTT
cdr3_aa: CASRTATNTGELFF

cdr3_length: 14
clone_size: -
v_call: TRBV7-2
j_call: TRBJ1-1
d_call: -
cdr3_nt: TGTGCCAGCAGCTTAACAGGACGCAGCACTGAAGCTTTCTTT
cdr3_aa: CASSLTGRSTEAFF

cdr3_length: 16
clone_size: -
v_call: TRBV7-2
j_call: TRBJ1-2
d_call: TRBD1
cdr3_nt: TGTGCCAGCAGCTTAGTCGGGACAGGAGCTAACTATGGCTACACCTTC
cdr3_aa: CASSLVGTGANYGYTF

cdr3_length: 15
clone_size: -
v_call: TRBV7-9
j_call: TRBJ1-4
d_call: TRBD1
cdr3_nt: TGTGCCAGCAGCGGACAGGGGGCAACTAATGAAAAACTGTTTTTT
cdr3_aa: CASSGQGATNEKLFF

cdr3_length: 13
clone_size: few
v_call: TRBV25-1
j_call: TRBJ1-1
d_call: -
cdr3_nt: TGTGCCAGCAGTGAAATTGGCGTCACTGAAGCTTTCTTT
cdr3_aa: CASSEIGVTEAFF

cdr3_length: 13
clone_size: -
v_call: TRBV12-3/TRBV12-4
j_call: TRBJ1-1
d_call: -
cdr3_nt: TGTGCCAGCAGTCTCGGGACACTAGCTGAAGCTTTCTTT
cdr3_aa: CASSLGTLAEAFF

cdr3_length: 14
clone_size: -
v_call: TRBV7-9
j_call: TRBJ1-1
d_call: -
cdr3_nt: TGTGCCAGCAGCCCCCGGGGGGGGAACACTGAAGCTTTCTTT
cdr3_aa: CASSPRGGNTEAFF

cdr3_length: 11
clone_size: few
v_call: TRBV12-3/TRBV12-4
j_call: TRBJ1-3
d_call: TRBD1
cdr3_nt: TGTGCCAGCAGTTCCGGGACAGCAAAATATTTT
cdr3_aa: CASSSGTAKYF

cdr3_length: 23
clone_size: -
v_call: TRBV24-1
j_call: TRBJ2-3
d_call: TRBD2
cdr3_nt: TGTGCCACCAGTGAACCTCCGGGACAAGCAAGCCGAATAGCGGGAGCGCACACAGATACGCAGTATTTT
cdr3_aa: CATSEPPGQASRIAGAHTDTQYF

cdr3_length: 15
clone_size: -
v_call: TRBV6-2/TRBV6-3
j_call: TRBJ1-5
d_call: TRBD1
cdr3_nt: TGTGCCAGCAGTCCGACAGGGGTGGGTGGGCAGCCCCAGCATTTT
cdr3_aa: CASSPTGVGGQPQHF

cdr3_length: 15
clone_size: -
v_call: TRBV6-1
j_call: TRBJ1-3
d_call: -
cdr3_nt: TGTGCCAGCAGTGAAACGACAGGCGCTGGAAACACCATATATTTT
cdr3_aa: CASSETTGAGNTIYF

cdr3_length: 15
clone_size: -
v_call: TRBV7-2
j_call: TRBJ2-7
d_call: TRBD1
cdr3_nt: TGTGCCAGCAGCTTAGTCCCCAGGGGGCTAGACGAGCAGTACTTC
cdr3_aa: CASSLVPRGLDEQYF

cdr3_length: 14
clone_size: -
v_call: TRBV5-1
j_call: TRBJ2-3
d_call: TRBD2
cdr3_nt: TGCGCCAGCAGCTTAGCGGGGGTCACAGATACGCAGTATTTT
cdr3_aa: CASSLAGVTDTQYF

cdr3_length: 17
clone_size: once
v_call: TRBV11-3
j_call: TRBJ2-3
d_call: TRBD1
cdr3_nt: TGTGCCAGCAGCTCCGTGACAGGGGGCGGAATATCAGATACGCAGTATTTT
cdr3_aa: CASSSVTGGGISDTQYF

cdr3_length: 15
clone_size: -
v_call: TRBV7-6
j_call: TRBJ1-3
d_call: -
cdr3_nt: TGTGCCAGCAGCTTAGCGGACAGATCTGGAAACACCATATATTTT
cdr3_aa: CASSLADRSGNTIYF